The clone carrying this T cell receptor beta chain was detected ten times or more. This sample is part of a study of Graves' ophthalmopathy and Graves' hyperthyroidism. Germline V lookup: CDR1 MNHNS, CDR2 SASEGT. J lost 3 bases, V lost 7 bases, and 12 bases had no gene match. CDR3 length: 16 residues. RNA transcripts served as template for amplifying TCR beta CDR3 sequences. HTBI primers were used in a first-round RT-PCR, which preceded a second-round multiplex PCR. Via MiXCR, TCRdb re-called the multiplex PCR reads, giving one row per CDR3 protein. The table lists some 360,000 distinct CDR3 sequences, 15% to 20% of them singletons.

The clonotype comes from an adult woman with stable Graves' hyperthyroidism. The chain carries TRBV6-1 and TRBJ2-7, with TRBD1 identical over 10 bases. Sequenced: peripheral blood. CDR3 amino acids: CASTEWLGTGVYEQYF. The CDR3 DNA follows: TGTGCCAGCACCGAATGGTTGGGGACAGGGGTCTACGAGCAGTACTTC.